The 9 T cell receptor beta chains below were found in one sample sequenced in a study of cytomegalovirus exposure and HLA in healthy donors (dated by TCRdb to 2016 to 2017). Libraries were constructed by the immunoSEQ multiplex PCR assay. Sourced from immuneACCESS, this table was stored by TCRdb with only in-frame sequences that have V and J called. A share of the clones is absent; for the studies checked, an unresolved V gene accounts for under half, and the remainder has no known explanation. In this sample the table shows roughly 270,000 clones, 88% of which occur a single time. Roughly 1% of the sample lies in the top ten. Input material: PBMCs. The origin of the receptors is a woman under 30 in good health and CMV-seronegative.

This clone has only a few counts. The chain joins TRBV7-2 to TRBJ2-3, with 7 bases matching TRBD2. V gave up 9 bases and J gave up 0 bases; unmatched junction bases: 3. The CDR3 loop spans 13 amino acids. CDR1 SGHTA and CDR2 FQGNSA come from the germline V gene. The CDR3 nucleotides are TGTGCCAGTCGTAGCGGGAGCACAGATACGCAGTATTTT. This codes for CASRSGSTDTQYF.

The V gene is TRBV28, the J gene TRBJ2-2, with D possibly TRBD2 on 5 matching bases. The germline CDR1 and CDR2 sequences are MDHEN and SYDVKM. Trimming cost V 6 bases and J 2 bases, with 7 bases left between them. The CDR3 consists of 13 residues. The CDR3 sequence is CASREENTGELFF. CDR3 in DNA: TGTGCCAGCAGGGAGGAAAACACCGGGGAGCTGTTTTTT.

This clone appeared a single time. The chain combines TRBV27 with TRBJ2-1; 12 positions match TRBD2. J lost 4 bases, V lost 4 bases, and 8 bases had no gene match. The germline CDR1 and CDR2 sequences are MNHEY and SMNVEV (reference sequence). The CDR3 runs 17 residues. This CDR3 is CASSSRLAGVWYNEQFF. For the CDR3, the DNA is TGTGCCAGCAGTTCCCGACTAGCGGGAGTCTGGTACAATGAGCAGTTCTTC.

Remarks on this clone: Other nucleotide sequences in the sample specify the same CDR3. The CDR3 here is CATSRDSSNQPQHF. CDR3 nucleotide sequence: TGTGCCACCAGCAGGGACAGTAGCAATCAGCCCCAGCATTTT. The chain joins TRBV15 to TRBJ1-5, with a weak D call TRBD1 (6 bases). This CDR3 has 14 amino acids. V lost 3 bases and J 0 bases, leaving 6 bases between the germline ends. The germline V gene encodes CDR1 LNHNV and CDR2 YYDKDF (reference sequence).

The CDR3, as DNA: TGTGCCAGCAAGTCCGTGCGGGAGGGCAATGAGCAGTTCTTC. It yields the protein CASKSVREGNEQFF. The V call is TRBV27, the J call TRBJ2-1, with 9 positions matching TRBD2. The CDR3 covers 14 residues. The V gene's germline CDR1 is MNHEY and CDR2 SMNVEV (reference sequence). The V and J ends lost 7 bases and 6 bases, in that order; junction bases with no gene match: 7.

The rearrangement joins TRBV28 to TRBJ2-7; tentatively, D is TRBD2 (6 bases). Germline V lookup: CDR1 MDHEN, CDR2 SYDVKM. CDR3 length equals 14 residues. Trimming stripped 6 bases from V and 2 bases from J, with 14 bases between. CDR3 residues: CASRGGEIPYEQYF. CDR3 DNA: TGTGCCAGCAGGGGCGGGGAGATCCCCTACGAGCAGTACTTC.

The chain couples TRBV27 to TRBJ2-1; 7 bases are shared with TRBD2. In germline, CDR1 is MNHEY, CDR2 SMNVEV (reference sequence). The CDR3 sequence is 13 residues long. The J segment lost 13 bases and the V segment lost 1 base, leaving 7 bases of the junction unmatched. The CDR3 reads CASSLFDGTKQFF. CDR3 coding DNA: TGTGCCAGCAGTTTATTTGACGGGACTAAACAGTTCTTC.

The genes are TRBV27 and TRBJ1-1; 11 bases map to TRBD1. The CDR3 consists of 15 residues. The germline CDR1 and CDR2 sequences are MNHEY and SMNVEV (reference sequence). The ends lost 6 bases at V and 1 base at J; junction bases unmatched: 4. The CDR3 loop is CASREGTGGNTEAFF. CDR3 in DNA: TGTGCCAGCAGGGAAGGGACAGGGGGGAACACTGAAGCTTTCTTT.

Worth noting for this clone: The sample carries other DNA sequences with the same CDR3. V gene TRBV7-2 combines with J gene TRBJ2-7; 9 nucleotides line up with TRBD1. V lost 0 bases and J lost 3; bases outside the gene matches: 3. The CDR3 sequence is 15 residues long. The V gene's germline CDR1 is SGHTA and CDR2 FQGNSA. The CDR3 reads CASSLAGTGSYEQYF. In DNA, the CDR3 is TGTGCCAGCAGCTTAGCCGGGACAGGGAGCTACGAGCAGTACTTC.